Listed below are T cell receptor beta chains from one sample, sequenced in a study of T cells in Graves' hyperthyroidism and ophthalmopathy. TCRdb passed the multiplex PCR reads through MiXCR, listing each CDR3 protein once. The sample lists 500,000 to 650,000 distinct CDR3 sequences; 40% to 50% were seen once. Sequencing was carried out using peripheral blood or thyroid tissue (not recorded which). The receptors stem from an adult woman with Graves' disease, either hyperthyroidism or ophthalmopathy (not recorded which). CDR3s include the opening cysteine and the closing phenylalanine or tryptophan. The order of the fields is clone size, D gene, V gene, J gene, CDR3 protein, CDR3 DNA. D genes are given only for firm matches. Only some rows state a clone size, as once, few, many or a class for expanded clones.

abundance: NA
d_gene: TRBD1
v_gene: TRBV24-1
j_gene: TRBJ1-5
CDR3aa: CATSDRGLNQPQHF
CDR3nt: TGTGCCACCAGCGACAGGGGGCTCAATCAGCCCCAGCATTTT

abundance: NA
d_gene: TRBD1
v_gene: TRBV7-6
j_gene: TRBJ1-1
CDR3aa: CASSYRGENTEAFF
CDR3nt: TGTGCCAGCAGCTACAGGGGGGAGAACACTGAAGCTTTCTTT

abundance: once
d_gene: NA
v_gene: TRBV12-3/TRBV12-4
j_gene: TRBJ2-2
CDR3aa: CASSLGGSAAGELFF
CDR3nt: TGTGCCAGCAGTTTAGGAGGGTCGGCAGCCGGGGAGCTGTTTTTT

abundance: many
d_gene: NA
v_gene: TRBV6-5
j_gene: TRBJ1-5
CDR3aa: CASRTTVSSQPQHF
CDR3nt: TGTGCCAGCAGAACGACTGTTTCCAGTCAGCCCCAGCATTTT

abundance: NA
d_gene: NA
v_gene: TRBV7-2
j_gene: TRBJ1-1
CDR3aa: CASSPGTGTINTEAFF
CDR3nt: TGTGCCAGCAGCCCCGGTACCGGGACAATCAACACTGAAGCTTTCTTT

abundance: NA
d_gene: NA
v_gene: TRBV5-5
j_gene: TRBJ2-7
CDR3aa: CASSLILREFHEQYF
CDR3nt: TGTGCCAGCAGCTTAATCCTTCGGGAGTTCCACGAGCAGTACTTC

abundance: once
d_gene: NA
v_gene: TRBV7-8
j_gene: TRBJ2-6
CDR3aa: CASSPSRMGGGANVLTF
CDR3nt: TGTGCCAGCAGCCCTTCGCGGATGGGTGGTGGGGCCAACGTCCTGACTTTC

abundance: few
d_gene: NA
v_gene: TRBV2
j_gene: TRBJ2-3
CDR3aa: CASSEGQDTQYF
CDR3nt: TGTGCCAGCAGTGAAGGACAGGATACGCAGTATTTT

abundance: NA
d_gene: NA
v_gene: TRBV29-1
j_gene: TRBJ1-2
CDR3aa: CSVVRVYGYTF
CDR3nt: TGCAGCGTTGTGAGGGTCTATGGCTACACCTTC

abundance: few
d_gene: NA
v_gene: TRBV10-3
j_gene: TRBJ2-2
CDR3aa: CAISGTGELFF
CDR3nt: TGTGCCATCAGTGGGACCGGGGAGCTGTTTTTT

abundance: NA
d_gene: NA
v_gene: TRBV9
j_gene: TRBJ1-1
CDR3aa: CASSIRDNTEAFF
CDR3nt: TGTGCCAGCAGCATCCGGGACAACACTGAAGCTTTCTTT

abundance: many
d_gene: NA
v_gene: TRBV7-2
j_gene: TRBJ2-7
CDR3aa: CASSLDTGTYEQYF
CDR3nt: TGTGCCAGCAGCTTGGATACAGGTACCTACGAGCAGTACTTC

abundance: many
d_gene: NA
v_gene: TRBV5-6
j_gene: TRBJ1-5
CDR3aa: CASSLAASLNQPQHF
CDR3nt: TGTGCCAGCAGCTTGGCGGCCAGCTTAAATCAGCCCCAGCATTTT

abundance: NA
d_gene: NA
v_gene: TRBV14
j_gene: TRBJ1-2
CDR3aa: CASSQDTGLGSYTF
CDR3nt: TGTGCCAGCAGCCAAGATACCGGACTAGGCAGCTACACCTTC

abundance: NA
d_gene: TRBD1
v_gene: TRBV29-1
j_gene: TRBJ2-5
CDR3aa: CSVVQGVSGFQETQYF
CDR3nt: TGCAGCGTTGTTCAGGGGGTATCCGGATTCCAAGAGACCCAGTACTTC

abundance: many
d_gene: TRBD1
v_gene: TRBV5-1
j_gene: TRBJ2-7
CDR3aa: CASSLGQGNHEQYF
CDR3nt: TGTGCCAGCAGCTTAGGACAGGGGAACCACGAGCAGTACTTC

abundance: few
d_gene: NA
v_gene: TRBV20-1
j_gene: TRBJ1-6
CDR3aa: CSARVGHRHSPLHF
CDR3nt: TGCAGTGCTAGAGTTGGACATCGGCATTCACCCCTCCACTTT

abundance: NA
d_gene: TRBD1
v_gene: TRBV10-3
j_gene: TRBJ1-4
CDR3aa: CAISDVDRGQLFF
CDR3nt: TGTGCCATCAGTGACGTGGACAGGGGCCAACTGTTTTTT

abundance: many
d_gene: NA
v_gene: TRBV28
j_gene: TRBJ2-7
CDR3aa: CASSLRDSYEQYF
CDR3nt: TGTGCCAGCAGTTTACGGGATTCCTACGAGCAGTACTTC

abundance: NA
d_gene: NA
v_gene: TRBV29-1
j_gene: TRBJ1-2
CDR3aa: CSVTVRGFGGYTF
CDR3nt: TGCAGCGTTACTGTGCGGGGTTTTGGTGGCTACACCTTC

abundance: many
d_gene: NA
v_gene: TRBV7-9
j_gene: TRBJ1-2
CDR3aa: CASSQTVNYGYTF
CDR3nt: TGTGCCAGCAGCCAGACAGTCAACTATGGCTACACCTTC

abundance: once
d_gene: NA
v_gene: TRBV5-6
j_gene: TRBJ2-7
CDR3aa: CASSLLMAEIYEQYF
CDR3nt: TGTGCCAGCAGCTTGCTAATGGCAGAAATCTACGAGCAGTACTTC

abundance: many
d_gene: TRBD1
v_gene: TRBV20-1
j_gene: TRBJ1-4
CDR3aa: CSASQGAYEKLFF
CDR3nt: TGCAGTGCTAGTCAGGGGGCCTATGAAAAACTGTTTTTT

abundance: NA
d_gene: NA
v_gene: TRBV20-1
j_gene: TRBJ1-6
CDR3aa: CSARDLRGGSNSPLHF
CDR3nt: TGCAGTGCTAGAGATCTTCGCGGGGGTAGTAATTCACCCCTCCACTTT

abundance: many
d_gene: TRBD2
v_gene: TRBV19
j_gene: TRBJ2-2
CDR3aa: CASSPSASGSSVGTGELFF
CDR3nt: TGTGCCAGTAGTCCCTCGGCTAGCGGGAGTAGTGTGGGGACCGGGGAGCTGTTTTTT

abundance: NA
d_gene: TRBD1
v_gene: TRBV5-4
j_gene: TRBJ2-6
CDR3aa: CASNTRQGELSGANVLTF
CDR3nt: TGTGCCAGCAACACTCGACAGGGGGAGCTCTCTGGGGCCAACGTCCTGACTTTC

abundance: few
d_gene: NA
v_gene: TRBV19
j_gene: TRBJ2-7
CDR3aa: CASSASSLVSYEQYF
CDR3nt: TGTGCCAGTAGTGCCTCCTCCCTAGTTTCCTACGAGCAGTACTTC

abundance: NA
d_gene: NA
v_gene: TRBV20-1
j_gene: TRBJ1-1
CDR3aa: CSANLDGMNTEAFF
CDR3nt: TGCAGCGCTAACCTCGACGGGATGAACACTGAAGCTTTCTTT

abundance: many
d_gene: NA
v_gene: TRBV7-2
j_gene: TRBJ1-2
CDR3aa: CASSSSIPHGYTF
CDR3nt: TGTGCCAGCAGCTCATCCATTCCCCATGGCTACACCTTC